Following are 9 T cell receptor beta chains from one sample sequenced in a study of cytomegalovirus exposure and HLA in healthy donors. The study ran its PCR with 60 Vbeta and 13 Jbeta primers. Assay: immunoSEQ multiplex PCR; the TCRdb copy retains only in-frame clones and omits some. The sample includes some 150,000 clones, 60% to 85% of them seen just once. Sequenced sample: PBMCs. Receptors were obtained from a female donor in good health and CMV-seronegative.

The chain joins TRBV18 to TRBJ1-5, with a weak D call TRBD1 (5 bases). This CDR3 region has 13 residues. From germline, CDR1 is KGHSH and CDR2 LQKENI. V shed 3 bases and J shed 4 bases, with 7 bases lying between them. The CDR3 DNA is TGTGCCAGCTCACCGGGGGGGAATCAGCCCCAGCATTTT. Translated: CASSPGGNQPQHF.

J is TRBJ2-3 and V is TRBV19; the D gene is possibly TRBD2 (6 bases). CDR1 LNHDA and CDR2 SQIVND come from the germline V gene (reference sequence). This CDR3 region has 15 residues. The germline V and J ends were trimmed by 4 bases and 4 bases, with 15 bases remaining between them. The CDR3 region has the DNA TGTGCCAGTAGTACGGGCGGGGTAAATGCAGATACGCAGTATTTT. Amino acids: CASSTGGVNADTQYF.

In this sample, this clone turned up once. The rearrangement uses TRBV5-1 and TRBJ1-1; D not certain. CDR1 is SGHRS and CDR2 is YFSETQ in the germline V gene. Trimming shortened V by 4 bases and J by 0 bases, and 16 bases separated the two germline ends. The CDR3 runs to 16 residues. In DNA, the CDR3 is TGCGCCAGCAGCCCGCTATGGGCAAATATGAACACTGAAGCTTTCTTT. Translation: CASSPLWANMNTEAFF.

On this clone itself: The sample has other DNA sequences that encode this CDR3 too. This rearrangement joins TRBV4-2 to TRBJ2-3; the match to TRBD1 covers 9 bases. The CDR3 extends over 15 amino acids. Germline CDR1 and CDR2: LGHNA and YNFKEQ. The V and J ends lost 1 base and 3 bases, in that order; junction bases with no gene match: 2. The CDR3 coding sequence is TGTGCCAGCAGCCAAGGACAGGGGGGGACAGATACGCAGTATTTT. Protein sequence: CASSQGQGGTDTQYF.

A note on this clone: The same CDR3 is also encoded by other DNA sequences in this sample. V gene TRBV7-2 combines with J gene TRBJ2-2; D gene ambiguous. The CDR3 contains 12 residues. V lost 4 bases and J lost 3, with 3 bases in between. CDR1 is SGHTA, CDR2 FQGNSA, per germline. The CDR3 loop is CASSSYTGELFF. CDR3 sequence (DNA): TGTGCCAGCAGCTCCTACACCGGGGAGCTGTTTTTT.

The rearrangement joins TRBV6-5 to TRBJ2-3, with D tentatively TRBD1 (6 bases). The CDR3 spans 14 residues. Between the trimmed V and J ends, which lost 6 bases and 10 bases, there was a span of 20 bases. Germline lookup yields CDR1 MNHEY and CDR2 SVGAGI. The CDR3 region has the DNA TGTGCCAGCAGCAGGACAGAGGGACCTTCCTCGCAGTATTTT. Amino acid sequence: CASSRTEGPSSQYF.

The chain is built from TRBV7-9 and TRBJ2-5, with D unresolved. V was trimmed by 1 base and J by 5 bases, leaving 8 bases between them. This CDR3 has 13 residues. Germline loops: CDR1 SEHNR, CDR2 FQNEAQ (reference sequence). The CDR3 protein is CASSLVASETQYF. In nucleotides, the CDR3 is TGTGCCAGCAGCTTAGTAGCCAGCGAGACCCAGTACTTC.

As concerns this clone: Other DNA sequences in the sample encode the same CDR3. The chain has TRBV7-2 and TRBJ1-5; D gene uncertain. V lost 5 bases and J lost 7, with 12 bases in between. In germline, CDR1 is SGHTA, CDR2 FQGNSA. The CDR3 is made up of 13 amino acids. CDR3 loop: CASSPRTYQPQHF. The CDR3 nucleotides are TGTGCCAGCAGCCCAAGAACTTACCAGCCCCAGCATTTT.

This clone turned up a few times. One end of the junction does not line up with germline, which may come from a read error. The J gene is TRBJ2-6, the V gene TRBV5-4, with 8 bases that match TRBD1. This CDR3 contains 17 residues. Germline assignment: CDR1 SGHNT and CDR2 YYREEE (reference sequence). In DNA, the CDR3 is TGTGCCAGCAGCTTGACAGGGGGAAGCTCTGGGGCCAACGGCCTGACTTTC. Amino acids: CASSLTGGSSGANGLTF.